This T cell receptor (beta chain) is drawn from a study of post-analysis software for immune sequencing data. This clonotype showed up just a few times. Unique molecular identifiers were present in the TCR beta cDNA libraries. Each batch of roughly 1 to 11 million T cells produced 400,000 to 650,000 cDNA molecules. In TCRdb, the PCR reads were re-called with MiXCR into one record per CDR3 protein. The data hold around 400,000 distinct CDR3 sequences, with roughly 38% observed a single time. The specimen was blood. The source is a girl aged 10-17 years with multiple sclerosis.

The chain's CDR3 is CSVAGGVAGPNEQFF. In DNA, the CDR3 is TGCAGCGTTGCCGGGGGGGTAGCGGGGCCCAATGAGCAGTTCTTC. The V call is TRBV29-1, the J call TRBJ2-1, with 8 positions matching TRBD2. Germline V gene sequence: CDR1 SQVTM, CDR2 ANQGSEA. This CDR3 is built from 15 residues. The V segment lost 4 bases and the J segment 6 bases; nucleotides outside the gene matches: 11.